The rows below give T cell receptor beta chains drawn from one sample of a study of T cell responses to AZD1222 COVID-19 vaccine. Sequencing was performed with immunoSEQ multiplex PCR; in TCRdb, only in-frame clones are kept and a portion is missing. The table has approximately 70,000 clones, about nine tenths seen once. Specimen: peripheral blood, collected on day 0 of AZD1222 vaccination. Source of these receptors: an adult in good health. Each CDR3 is given with its conserved first and last residue. Fields, in order: J gene, D gene, clone size, V gene, CDR3 protein, CDR3 DNA. D genes are given only for firm matches. Some rows mark clone size as missing; the rest say once, few, many or name a class of expanded clone.

>TRBJ2-1|NA|NA|TRBV2
CASSSEAGGNEQFF
TGTGCCAGCAGCAGCGAAGCGGGCGGCAATGAGCAGTTCTTC
>TRBJ2-5|TRBD2|NA|TRBV5-4
CASSAPTTAGASETQYF
TGTGCCAGCAGCGCTCCAACCACAGCGGGAGCATCGGAGACCCAGTACTTC
>TRBJ2-5|NA|NA|TRBV12-2
CASLKGTRKTQYF
TGTGCAAGTCTCAAAGGGACTAGGAAGACCCAGTACTTC
>TRBJ1-1|NA|NA|TRBV30
CAWSGGLGNTEAFF
TGTGCCTGGAGTGGGGGCCTCGGGAACACTGAAGCTTTCTTT
>TRBJ2-3|NA|NA|TRBV9
CASSVVTVTDTQYF
TGTGCCAGCAGCGTAGTGACGGTCACAGATACGCAGTATTTT
>TRBJ2-3|NA|NA|TRBV7-2
CASSLVAGTDTQYF
TGTGCCAGCAGCTTAGTAGCGGGCACAGATACGCAGTATTTT
>TRBJ1-3|NA|NA|TRBV24-1
CATTVLALSGNTIYF
TGTGCCACCACAGTGTTAGCGCTCTCTGGAAACACCATATATTTT
>TRBJ2-1|NA|NA|TRBV30
CAWSTGTSYNEQFF
TGTGCCTGGAGTACCGGGACCTCCTACAATGAGCAGTTCTTC
>TRBJ2-7|TRBD2|NA|TRBV6-5
CASSPRTGNSGMIF
TGTGCCAGCAGTCCCAGAACAGGGAATAGCGGGATGATCTTC
>TRBJ2-7|NA|NA|TRBV28
CASTSSYEQYF
TGTGCCAGCACAAGCTCCTACGAGCAGTACTTC
>TRBJ2-2|TRBD1|NA|TRBV23-1
CASLDGTGEGELFF
TGCGCCAGCCTGGACGGGACAGGGGAAGGGGAGCTGTTTTTT
>TRBJ2-3|TRBD1|NA|TRBV10-3
CAIRGQDTDTQYF
TGTGCCATACGGGGACAGGACACAGATACGCAGTATTTT
>TRBJ1-6|TRBD1|once|TRBV10-3
CAIGQGENSPLHF
TGTGCCATCGGACAGGGAGAAAATTCACCCCTCCACTTT
>TRBJ2-5|NA|few|TRBV28
CASSRGLETQYF
TGTGCCAGCAGCAGAGGTTTGGAGACCCAGTACTTC
>TRBJ2-1|NA|NA|TRBV6-5
CASSSGTRYNEQFF
TGTGCCAGCAGCTCTGGCACCAGATACAATGAGCAGTTCTTC
>TRBJ2-2|TRBD1|NA|TRBV29-1
CSGGQGSTGELFF
TGCAGCGGGGGACAGGGGAGCACCGGGGAGCTGTTTTTT
>TRBJ1-5|TRBD1|NA|TRBV19
CATQTGDQPQHF
TGTGCCACCCAGACAGGGGATCAGCCCCAGCATTTT
>TRBJ1-5|TRBD1|NA|TRBV5-1
CASSSQGGNQPQHF
TGCGCCAGCAGCTCGCAGGGGGGCAATCAGCCCCAGCATTTT
>TRBJ2-2|NA|NA|TRBV19
CASSIPSNTGELFF
TGTGCCAGTAGTATTCCCAGTAACACCGGGGAGCTGTTTTTT
>TRBJ1-5|TRBD1|NA|TRBV28
CASSLGGQAYSNQPQHF
TGTGCCAGCAGCTTAGGGGGACAGGCTTATAGCAATCAGCCCCAGCATTTT
>TRBJ1-3|NA|NA|TRBV7-2
CASSYSLSSGNTIYF
TGTGCCAGCAGCTATTCTTTAAGCTCTGGAAACACCATATATTTT
>TRBJ1-2|NA|once|TRBV5-8
CASSLVGAYYGYTF
TGTGCCAGCAGCTTGGTCGGGGCTTACTATGGCTACACCTTC
>TRBJ2-7|NA|NA|TRBV27
CASSSNSYEQYF
TGTGCCAGCAGTTCCAACTCCTACGAGCAGTACTTC
>TRBJ2-1|NA|NA|TRBV6-1
CASSDRSNEQFF
TGTGCCAGCAGTGACCGGAGCAATGAGCAGTTCTTC
>TRBJ1-5|NA|once|TRBV7-2
CASSLVAGSNQPQHF
TGTGCCAGCAGCTTAGTCGCGGGGAGCAATCAGCCCCAGCATTTT
>TRBJ1-4|NA|NA|TRBV11-2
CASSKPGDYWGKLFF
TGTGCCAGCAGTAAACCGGGGGACTACTGGGGAAAACTGTTTTTT
>TRBJ1-4|TRBD1|NA|TRBV18
CASSLAGTGDFNEKLFF
TGTGCCAGCTCACTAGCCGGGACAGGGGACTTTAATGAAAAACTGTTTTTT
>TRBJ2-1|TRBD2|NA|TRBV20-1
CSVPLAGALFF
TGCAGTGTTCCACTAGCGGGGGCTCTGTTCTTC
>TRBJ2-7|NA|NA|TRBV18
CASSDSRYEQYF
TGTGCCAGCTCCGACAGCCGCTACGAGCAGTACTTC
>TRBJ1-2|TRBD1|few|TRBV27
CASSLQGGGDGYTF
TGTGCCAGCAGTTTACAGGGAGGGGGCGATGGCTACACCTTC
>TRBJ2-5|NA|NA|TRBV19
CASSIRASGVETQYF
TGTGCCAGTAGTATCAGGGCGTCTGGGGTGGAGACCCAGTACTTC
>TRBJ2-7|NA|few|TRBV7-2
CASSLAEEQYF
TGTGCCAGCAGCTTAGCGGAGGAGCAGTACTTC